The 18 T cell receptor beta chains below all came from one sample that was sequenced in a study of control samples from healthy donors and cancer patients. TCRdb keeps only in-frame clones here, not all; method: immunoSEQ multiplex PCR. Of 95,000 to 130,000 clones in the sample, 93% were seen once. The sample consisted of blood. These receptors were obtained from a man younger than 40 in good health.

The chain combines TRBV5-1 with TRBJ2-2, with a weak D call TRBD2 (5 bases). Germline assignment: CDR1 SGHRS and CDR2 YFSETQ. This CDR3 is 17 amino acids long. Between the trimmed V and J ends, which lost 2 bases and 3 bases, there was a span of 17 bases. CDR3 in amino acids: CASSFRQRLGHTGELFF. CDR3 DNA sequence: TGCGCCAGCAGCTTTCGGCAGCGGTTAGGGCACACCGGGGAGCTGTTTTTT.

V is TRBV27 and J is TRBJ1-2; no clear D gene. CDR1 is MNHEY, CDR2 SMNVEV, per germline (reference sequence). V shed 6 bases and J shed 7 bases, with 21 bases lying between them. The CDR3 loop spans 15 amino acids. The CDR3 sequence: CASSYSGRMVTGYTF. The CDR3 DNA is TGTGCCAGCAGCTACAGCGGACGGATGGTCACTGGCTACACCTTC.

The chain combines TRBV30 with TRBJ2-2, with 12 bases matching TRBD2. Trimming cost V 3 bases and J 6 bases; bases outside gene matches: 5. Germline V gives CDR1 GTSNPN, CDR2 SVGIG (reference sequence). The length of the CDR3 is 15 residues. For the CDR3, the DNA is TGTGCCTGGAGCCTAGCGGGGGGGCCTCCCGGGGAGCTGTTTTTT. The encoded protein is CAWSLAGGPPGELFF.

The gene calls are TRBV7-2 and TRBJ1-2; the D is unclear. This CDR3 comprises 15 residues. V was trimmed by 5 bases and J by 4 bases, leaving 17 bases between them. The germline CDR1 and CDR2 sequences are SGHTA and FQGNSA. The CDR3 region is CASSVDVGEGYGYTF. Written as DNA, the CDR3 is TGTGCCAGCAGCGTCGATGTCGGGGAGGGCTATGGCTACACCTTC. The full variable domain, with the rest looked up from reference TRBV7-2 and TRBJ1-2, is GAGVSQSPSNKVTEKGKDVELRCDPISGHTALYWYRQSLGQGLEFLIYFQGNSAPDKSGLPSDRFSAERTGGSVSTLTIQRTQQEDSAVYLCASSVDVGEGYGYTFGSGTRLTVV.

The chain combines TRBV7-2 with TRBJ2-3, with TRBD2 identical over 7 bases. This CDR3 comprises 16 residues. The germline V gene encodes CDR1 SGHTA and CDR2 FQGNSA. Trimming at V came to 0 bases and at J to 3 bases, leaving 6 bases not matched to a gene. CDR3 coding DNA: TGTGCCAGCAGCTTAGCGCTCGGCGGGGGAACAGATACGCAGTATTTT. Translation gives CASSLALGGGTDTQYF. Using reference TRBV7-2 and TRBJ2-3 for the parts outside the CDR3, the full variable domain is GAGVSQSPSNKVTEKGKDVELRCDPISGHTALYWYRQSLGQGLEFLIYFQGNSAPDKSGLPSDRFSAERTGGSVSTLTIQRTQQEDSAVYLCASSLALGGGTDTQYFGPGTRLTVL.

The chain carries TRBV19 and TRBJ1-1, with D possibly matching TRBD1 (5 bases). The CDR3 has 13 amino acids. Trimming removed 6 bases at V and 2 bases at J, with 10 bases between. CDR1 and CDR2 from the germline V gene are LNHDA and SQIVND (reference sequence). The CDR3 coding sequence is TGTGCCAGTAGGTTGACAGCAAACACTGAAGCTTTCTTT. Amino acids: CASRLTANTEAFF.

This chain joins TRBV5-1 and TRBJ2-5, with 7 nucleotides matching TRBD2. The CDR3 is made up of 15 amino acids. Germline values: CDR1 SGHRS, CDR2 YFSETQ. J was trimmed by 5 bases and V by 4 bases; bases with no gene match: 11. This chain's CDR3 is CASSHRGGGTETQYF. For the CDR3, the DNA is TGCGCCAGCAGCCACCGCGGGGGTGGGACGGAGACCCAGTACTTC.

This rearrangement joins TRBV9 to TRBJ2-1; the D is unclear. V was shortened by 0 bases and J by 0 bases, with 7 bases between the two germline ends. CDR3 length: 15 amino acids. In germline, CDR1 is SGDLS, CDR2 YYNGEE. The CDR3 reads CASSVDRSSYNEQFF. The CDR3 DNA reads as TGTGCCAGCAGCGTAGATCGAAGCTCCTACAATGAGCAGTTCTTC.

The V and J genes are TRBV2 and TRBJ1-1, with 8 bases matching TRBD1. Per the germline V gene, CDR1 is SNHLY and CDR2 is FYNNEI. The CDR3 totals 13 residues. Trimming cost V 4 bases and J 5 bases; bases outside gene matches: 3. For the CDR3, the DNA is TGTGCCAGCAGTGGACAGGGGAGGACTGAAGCTTTCTTT. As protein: CASSGQGRTEAFF.

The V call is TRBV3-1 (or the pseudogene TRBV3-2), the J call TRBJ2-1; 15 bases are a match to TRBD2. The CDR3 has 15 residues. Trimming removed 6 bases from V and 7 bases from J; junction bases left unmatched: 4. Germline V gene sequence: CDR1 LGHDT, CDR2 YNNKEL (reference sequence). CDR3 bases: TGTGCCAGCAGAGAGGGGACTAGCGGGGGGAATGAGCAGTTCTTC. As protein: CASREGTSGGNEQFF.

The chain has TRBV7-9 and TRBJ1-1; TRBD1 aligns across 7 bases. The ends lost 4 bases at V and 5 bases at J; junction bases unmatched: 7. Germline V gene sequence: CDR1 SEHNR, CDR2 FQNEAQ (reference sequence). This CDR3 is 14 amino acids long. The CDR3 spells CASSSGTVRTEAFF. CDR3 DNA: TGTGCCAGCAGCTCCGGGACAGTCAGAACTGAAGCTTTCTTT.

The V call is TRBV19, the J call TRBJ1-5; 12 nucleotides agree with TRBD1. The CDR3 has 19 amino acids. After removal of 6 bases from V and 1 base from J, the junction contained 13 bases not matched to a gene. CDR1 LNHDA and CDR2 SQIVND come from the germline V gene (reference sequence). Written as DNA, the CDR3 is TGTGCCAGTAGCCCCGGAGGGACAGGGGGCAAAGGAAGCAATCAGCCCCAGCATTTT. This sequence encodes CASSPGGTGGKGSNQPQHF.

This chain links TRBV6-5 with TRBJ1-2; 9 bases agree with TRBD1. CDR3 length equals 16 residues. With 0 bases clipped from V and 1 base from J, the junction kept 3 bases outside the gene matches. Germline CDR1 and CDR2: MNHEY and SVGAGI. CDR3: CASSYSGQGLNYGYTF. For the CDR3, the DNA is TGTGCCAGCAGTTACTCGGGACAGGGCCTTAACTATGGCTACACCTTC.

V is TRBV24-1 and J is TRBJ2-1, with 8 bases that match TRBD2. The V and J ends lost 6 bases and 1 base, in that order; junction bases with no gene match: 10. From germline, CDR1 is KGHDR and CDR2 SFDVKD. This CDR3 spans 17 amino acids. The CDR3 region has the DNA TGTGCCACCAGTAGTACCGGGACTAGTTTTTCCTACAATGAGCAGTTCTTC. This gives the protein CATSSTGTSFSYNEQFF.

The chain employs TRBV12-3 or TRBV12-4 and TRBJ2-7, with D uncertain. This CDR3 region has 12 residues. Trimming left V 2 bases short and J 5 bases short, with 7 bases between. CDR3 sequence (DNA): TGTGCCAGCAGTTTATCAGGTCACGAGCAGTACTTC. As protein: CASSLSGHEQYF.

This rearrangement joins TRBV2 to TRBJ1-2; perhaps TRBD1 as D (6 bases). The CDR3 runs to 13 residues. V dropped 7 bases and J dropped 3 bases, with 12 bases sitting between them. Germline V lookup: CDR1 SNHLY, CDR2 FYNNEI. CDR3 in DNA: TGTGCCAGCATAGGACACAGGGACTATGGCTACACCTTC. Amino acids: CASIGHRDYGYTF.

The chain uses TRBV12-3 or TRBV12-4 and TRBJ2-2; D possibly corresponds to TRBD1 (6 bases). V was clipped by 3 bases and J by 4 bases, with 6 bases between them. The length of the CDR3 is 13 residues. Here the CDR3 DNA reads TGTGCCAGCAGTTTCAGGGGCACCGGGGAGCTGTTTTTT. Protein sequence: CASSFRGTGELFF.

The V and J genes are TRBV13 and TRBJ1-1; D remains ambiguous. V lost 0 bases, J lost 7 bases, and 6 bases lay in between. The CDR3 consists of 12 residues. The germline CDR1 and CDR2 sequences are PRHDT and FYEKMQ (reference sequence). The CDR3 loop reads CASSLGVYEAFF. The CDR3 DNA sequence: TGTGCCAGCAGCTTAGGAGTTTATGAAGCTTTCTTT. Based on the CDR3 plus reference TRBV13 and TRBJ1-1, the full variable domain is AAGVIQSPRHLIKEKRETATLKCYPIPRHDTVYWYQQGPGQDPQFLISFYEKMQSDKGSIPDRFSAQQFSDYHSELNMSSLELGDSALYFCASSLGVYEAFFGQGTRLTVV.